This T cell receptor beta chain was obtained from a study of blood T cell repertoires in COVID-19. Turning to the study itself: Specimens from acute and convalescent COVID-19 originated in the United States, Italy and Spain.

V lost 2 bases, J lost 4 bases, and 6 bases stayed unmatched. This CDR3 contains 16 residues. Repertoires were generated with immunoSEQ multiplex PCR, while TCRdb's copy carries only in-frame clones and drops some. The table includes 300,000 to 400,000 clones, 86% detected once. The age range of participants was 18 to 89 years, with residence in under 25 US areas. In assigning cohorts, the study relied on participant-reported clinical history. A few counts support this clone. What was sequenced was PBMCs or T cells enriched from blood (not recorded which). This chain links TRBV23-1 with TRBJ1-1; the match to TRBD1 covers 11 bases. Being an ORF, TRBV23-1 has a function that is uncertain. This clonotype was obtained from a woman aged 40 to 50 with acute COVID-19. This CDR3 reads CASSQGQGAGGTEAFF. For the CDR3, the DNA is TGCGCCAGCAGTCAAGGACAGGGGGCCGGCGGCACTGAAGCTTTCTTT.